This T cell receptor (beta chain) was sequenced for a study of shared clonotypes between healthy human individuals. Overall study results and limits: Sorted-subset sequencing, rarefaction showed, was incomplete despite large depth. The generation probabilities recorded for non-shared clonotypes fell below those of clonotypes shared by all four donors. Limited genetic and exposure-history diversity came from having few donors.

Germline-derived CDR1 and CDR2 are LGHNA and YNFKEQ. Deletions cut 0 bases from V and 4 bases from J, with 12 bases between. The CDR3 is 15 residues long. Libraries were prepared by immunoSEQ multiplex PCR; TCRdb keeps only in-frame clonotypes and omits some of them. The sample holds about 1.1 million clones, roughly 74% seen once. Recent acute infections and vaccinations were absent in the healthy HIV-negative adult donors. To note about this clone: The antigen is unknown.

The sequencing sample was made of memory CD4+ T cells from PBMCs. Noted subset: CD45RA-negative fraction. The chain uses TRBV4-2 and TRBJ1-1; D is unclear. The sequence derives from a young man in good health. Some clones in this sample may be carry-over from other donors' samples. CDR3 DNA sequence: TGTGCCAGCAGCCAAGATCAAAACAGTCTCACTGAAGCTTTCTTT. This encodes CASSQDQNSLTEAFF.